This TCR beta chain was recorded in a study of PD-1 blockade in classical Hodgkin lymphoma. Points from the study as a whole: Baseline diversity in complete responders resembled that of newly diagnosed patients. Exclusion covered patients beginning nivolumab under 1 year post-ASCT.

This clone appeared a few times. Its antigen remains unknown. The CDR3 has 13 residues. CDR1 is MNHNY and CDR2 is SVGAGI in the germline V gene (reference sequence). V lost 8 bases, J lost 6 bases, and 8 bases stayed unmatched. After autologous stem cell transplantation all patients relapsed, and prior brentuximab vedotin exposure differed between cohorts. Patients showed best responses of complete response, partial response or progressive disease. The protocol was immunoSEQ multiplex PCR, while the TCRdb copy is restricted to in-frame clones and leaves out a portion. The profile covers nearly 100,000 clones, with approximately 80% appearing a single time and 12% taken by the ten largest.

This TCR came from a human donor with classical Hodgkin lymphoma. This chain uses TRBV6-6 with TRBJ2-7, with 9 bases aligning to TRBD1. This sample comprised peripheral blood mononuclear cells (PBMCs), obtained at baseline. Here the CDR3 DNA reads TGTGCCAGCTGGGGACAGGGAAGGGTCGAGCAGTACTTC. Translating gives CASWGQGRVEQYF.